The 32 T cell receptor beta chains given below trace back to one sample, sequenced in a study of metastatic and nonmetastatic thyroid tumors. TCRdb recomputed clones from the PCR reads via MiXCR. The sample lists approximately 82,000 clones, approximately 12% seen once, with around 10% in the top ten. None of the patients had undergone any treatment ahead of thyroid surgery. Sequencing was carried out using tumor tissue. The origin of the receptors is a female donor with papillary thyroid cancer or a benign thyroid nodule (not recorded which). Some clones in this sample may be carry-over from other donors' samples.

Ten or more counts support this clone. This chain uses TRBV9 with TRBJ1-4; tentatively, D is TRBD1 (5 bases). The length of the CDR3 is 15 residues. CDR1 and CDR2 (germline): SGDLS, YYNGEE. V was cut by 0 bases and J by 8 bases, with 14 bases left in between. CDR3: CASSVASGDREKLFF. The CDR3 DNA is TGTGCCAGCAGCGTAGCTTCGGGAGACAGAGAAAAACTGTTTTTT.

This clone has at least ten counts. The rearrangement uses TRBV6-1 and TRBJ2-7; D is ambiguous. CDR1 and CDR2 (germline): MNHNS, SASEGT. V lost 4 bases and J 5 bases, leaving 15 bases between the germline ends. CDR3 length: 14 residues. CDR3 sequence reads: CASSVGPKPHEQYF. CDR3 in DNA: TGTGCCAGCAGTGTGGGCCCTAAACCCCACGAGCAGTACTTC.

This clone was observed a few times. This may stem from a read error, because a much larger clone lies one nucleotide away. This chain uses TRBV7-2 with TRBJ2-6; 14 nucleotides line up with TRBD2. The CDR3 is made up of 20 amino acids. Germline V gene lookup returns CDR1 SGHTA and CDR2 FQGNSA. The CDR3: CASSFGYGTSGSSGANVLTF. The CDR3 DNA reads as TGTGCCAGCAGCTTCGGATACGGGACTAGCGGGAGCTCTGGAGCCAACGTCCTGACTTTC.

In this sample, this clone turned up many times. The V call is TRBV6-1, the J call TRBJ1-2; TRBD1 aligns across 7 bases. The CDR3 has 13 amino acids. CDR1 is MNHNS and CDR2 is SASEGT in the germline V gene. The ends lost 4 bases at V and 8 bases at J; junction bases unmatched: 7. In nucleotides, the CDR3 is TGTGCCAGCAGTGTAGGGGGCGGGGAGGGCTACACCTTC. Its translation is CASSVGGGEGYTF.

This clone was recorded many times. The chain joins TRBV10-3 to TRBJ2-3, with D possibly TRBD1 on 5 matching bases. Looked up from germline, CDR1 is ENHRY and CDR2 is SYGVKD. This CDR3 is 16 amino acids long. The V end lost 4 bases, the J end lost 2 bases, and 16 bases lay between the germline ends. CDR3 residues: CAISGNTGKLTDTQYF. The CDR3 DNA sequence: TGTGCCATCAGTGGTAACACAGGCAAACTCACAGATACGCAGTATTTT.

Note on this clone: A clone one base away is much larger, so this may be a read error. Different DNA sequences within this sample yield the same CDR3. The chain uses TRBV19 and TRBJ2-1; D not resolved. The CDR3 covers 13 residues. Trimming stripped 3 bases from V and 4 bases from J, with 7 bases between. Germline CDR1 LNHDA, CDR2 SQIVND (reference sequence). In nucleotides, the CDR3 is TGTGCCAGTAGTATCGGATATTACAATGAGCAGTTCTTC. Translation gives CASSIGYYNEQFF.

This clone has at least ten counts. The rearrangement links TRBV11-2 to TRBJ2-1, with 7 bases matching TRBD1. CDR1 and CDR2 from the germline V gene are SGHAT and FQNNGV. The CDR3 contains 13 residues. After removal of 4 bases from V and 8 bases from J, the junction contained 5 bases not matched to a gene. DNA of the CDR3: TGTGCCAGCAGCTCGGGACAGAACCATGAGCAGTTCTTC. Translated: CASSSGQNHEQFF.

This clone was counted at least ten times. The chain combines TRBV7-9 with TRBJ2-1; D possibly corresponds to TRBD1 (6 bases). Trimming cost V 5 bases and J 6 bases, with 8 bases left between them. Looked up from germline, CDR1 is SEHNR and CDR2 is FQNEAQ (reference sequence). The CDR3 covers 12 residues. CDR3 residues: CASSQGFNEQFF. CDR3 in DNA: TGTGCCAGCAGCCAGGGGTTCAATGAGCAGTTCTTC.

This clone was seen repeatedly, ten times or more. At one boundary the junction diverges from the germline segment, which might be a read error. The rearrangement joins TRBV7-7 to TRBJ2-1; D call uncertain. Germline-derived CDR1 and CDR2 are SSHAT and FNYEAQ (reference sequence). The CDR3 has 13 residues. For the CDR3, the DNA is TGTGCTAGCAGCTTGGCCCCCTACAATGAGCAGTTCTTC. This sequence encodes CASSLAPYNEQFF.

On this clone itself: Mismatch with germline at one junction end may stem from a read error. V and J are TRBV9 and TRBJ1-6; tentatively, D is TRBD1 (5 bases). CDR1 and CDR2 from the germline V gene are SGDLS and YYNGEE. This CDR3 region has 14 residues. DNA for the CDR3: TGTGCCAGCAGCTCCGCCAGGGATAATCCACCCCTCCACTTT. This sequence encodes CASSSARDNPPLHF.

This clone has at least ten counts. The chain joins TRBV5-1 to TRBJ2-7, with D perhaps being TRBD1 or TRBD2 (5 bases each). The CDR3 spans 15 residues. Trimming took 2 bases from V and 2 from J, leaving 14 bases between them. CDR1 and CDR2 (germline): SGHRS, YFSETQ. The CDR3 coding sequence is TGCGCCAGCAGCTTTTTTGGGGGAACGACCTACGAGCAGTACTTC. This encodes CASSFFGGTTYEQYF.

With respect to this clone: A read error may be the cause here, since a much bigger clone is one base away. This chain connects TRBV28 to TRBJ1-5; D might be TRBD1 (6 bases). Germline loops: CDR1 MDHEN, CDR2 SYDVKM. The CDR3 sequence is 15 residues long. Written as DNA, the CDR3 is TGTGCCAGCAGAGAACAGGGCAGGGGCAATCATCCCCAGCATTTT. This translates into CASREQGRGNHPQHF.

This clone was found many times. The rearrangement joins TRBV24-1 to TRBJ2-1; 12 bases are shared with TRBD2. The V gene end was trimmed by 3 bases and the J gene end by 7 bases; junction bases not matched to a gene: 6. Germline CDR1 reads KGHDR; CDR2 reads SFDVKD. CDR3 length: 16 residues. CDR3: CATSDIGLAGRNEQFF. DNA of the CDR3: TGTGCCACCAGTGATATAGGACTAGCGGGAAGGAATGAGCAGTTCTTC.

This clone was seen many times. The V gene is TRBV20-1, the J gene TRBJ2-1; no clear D. The germline V gene encodes CDR1 DFQATT and CDR2 SNEGSKA (reference sequence). V lost 4 bases and J 0 bases, leaving 10 bases between the germline ends. The CDR3 loop spans 14 amino acids. CDR3 sequence: CSAKFVRSYNEQFF. CDR3 coding DNA: TGCAGTGCTAAATTCGTGCGCTCCTACAATGAGCAGTTCTTC.

This clone was observed many times. This rearrangement joins TRBV2 to TRBJ1-1; D remains ambiguous. Germline-derived CDR1 and CDR2 are SNHLY and FYNNEI. The CDR3 length is 13 residues. V was clipped by 5 bases and J by 1 base, with 8 bases between them. The CDR3: CASSRAENTEAFF. DNA for the CDR3: TGTGCCAGCAGTCGGGCGGAGAACACTGAAGCTTTCTTT.

This chain joins TRBV5-1 and TRBJ2-1, with D possibly matching TRBD2 (6 bases). Trimming cost V 4 bases and J 0 bases, with 17 bases left between them. This CDR3 region has 17 residues. Per germline, CDR1 SGHRS and CDR2 YFSETQ. CDR3 in amino acids: CASSMGMAGYSYNEQFF. DNA for the CDR3: TGCGCCAGCAGCATGGGAATGGCGGGATACTCCTACAATGAGCAGTTCTTC.

This clone was counted at least ten times. The chain combines TRBV20-1 with TRBJ2-7; no clear D gene. The CDR3 is 14 residues long. V lost 2 bases and J 4 bases, leaving 15 bases between the germline ends. Germline assignment: CDR1 DFQATT and CDR2 SNEGSKA (reference sequence). The CDR3 DNA is TGCAGTGCTAGATACAAGACTGTTAGGTACGAGCAGTACTTC. It is translated as CSARYKTVRYEQYF.

Ten or more counts support this clone. The J gene is TRBJ1-5, the V gene TRBV15; 8 bases match TRBD1. With V trimmed by 6 bases and J by 2 bases, 9 bases remained unmatched. This CDR3 region has 16 residues. Germline assignment: CDR1 LNHNV and CDR2 YYDKDF (reference sequence). The CDR3 bases are TGTGCCACCAGGAACCAGGGGGCGGATGGCAATCAGCCCCAGCATTTT. This sequence encodes CATRNQGADGNQPQHF.

This clone was counted ten times or more. The V call is TRBV5-5, the J call TRBJ2-1; D not resolved. This CDR3 spans 12 amino acids. Germline CDR1 and CDR2: SGHKS and YYEKEE (reference sequence). The V and J ends lost 3 bases and 10 bases respectively, with 11 bases between them. The CDR3 protein is CASSWVGQEQFF. DNA of the CDR3: TGTGCCAGCAGCTGGGTAGGGCAGGAGCAGTTCTTC.

In the case of this clone: This clone may be a read error of a much larger clone one base away. CDR3 sequence: CASSLDPRTGELFF. The DNA for the CDR3 is TGTGCCAGCAGCTTAGACCCGAGGACCGGGGAGCTGTTTTTT. V usage is TRBV7-2 and J usage is TRBJ2-2; D unclear. The CDR3 consists of 14 residues. CDR1 and CDR2 from the germline V gene are SGHTA and FQGNSA. The germline V and J ends were trimmed by 1 base and 5 bases, with 8 bases remaining between them.

There are many counts of this clone. The V and J genes are TRBV7-8 and TRBJ1-5; tentatively, D is TRBD1 (5 bases). Germline loops: CDR1 SGHVS, CDR2 FQNEAQ. The CDR3 length is 15 residues. V was clipped by 6 bases and J by 6 bases, with 18 bases between them. As DNA, the CDR3 is TGTGCCAGCAGGAGGGCCCGGGGGGTCGGTCAGCCCCAGCATTTT. Amino acids: CASRRARGVGQPQHF.

This clone was counted ten times or more. The chain combines TRBV6-1 with TRBJ1-2; TRBD1 matches at 8 bases. The germline CDR1 and CDR2 sequences are MNHNS and SASEGT. V gave up 6 bases and J gave up 5 bases; unmatched junction bases: 14. The CDR3 runs to 16 residues. CDR3 DNA: TGTGCCAGCAGCGACCCCCGCACAGGGGGTGGATATGGCTACACCTTC. This gives the protein CASSDPRTGGGYGYTF.

This clone was recorded once. One base away lies a much larger clone, so this may be a sequencing read error. The chain couples TRBV19 to TRBJ2-5; D tentatively reads TRBD1 or TRBD2 (5 bases each). Per the germline V gene, CDR1 is LNHDA and CDR2 is SQIVND (reference sequence). V was pared by 3 bases and J by 4 bases, with 18 bases between. This CDR3 comprises 16 residues. The CDR3 is CASSIGALEVGETQYF. The CDR3 coding sequence is TGTGCCAGTAGTATTGGGGCATTGGAGGTTGGAGAGACCCAGTACTTC.

This clone was counted at least ten times. This same CDR3 is encoded by further DNA sequences in the sample. The rearrangement uses TRBV5-1 and TRBJ2-3; D gene unclear. CDR1 and CDR2 from the germline V gene are SGHRS and YFSETQ. CDR3 size: 14 residues. Trimming removed 0 bases at V and 0 bases at J, with 5 bases between. The CDR3 nucleotides are TGCGCCAGCAGCTTGGATGGAAGCACAGATACGCAGTATTTT. This gives the protein CASSLDGSTDTQYF. Full variable domain (missing parts from reference TRBV5-1 and TRBJ2-3): KAGVTQTPRYLIKTRGQQVTLSCSPISGHRSVSWYQQTPGQGLQFLFEYFSETQRNKGNFPGRFSGRQFSNSRSEMNVSTLELGDSALYLCASSLDGSTDTQYFGPGTRLTVL.

This clone was seen only a few times. This chain uses TRBV7-9 with TRBJ2-3; no clear D. CDR3 length equals 11 residues. V dropped 10 bases and J dropped 4 bases, with 9 bases sitting between them. Germline V gene sequence: CDR1 SEHNR, CDR2 FQNEAQ (reference sequence). DNA of the CDR3: TGTGCCATCACCGTCGCAGATACGCAGTATTTT. It is translated as CAITVADTQYF.

Ten or more counts support this clone. The chain combines TRBV6-2 or TRBV6-3 with TRBJ2-1; a weak D match, TRBD1 (6 bases). Germline V CDR1 and CDR2: MNHEY, SVGEGT. V lost 10 bases and J 7 bases, leaving 20 bases between the germline ends. The CDR3 covers 14 residues. CDR3 in amino acids: CATSTGKGNNEQFF. In DNA, the CDR3 is TGTGCCACCTCGACAGGTAAGGGGAATAATGAGCAGTTCTTC.

This clone has ten or more counts. J is TRBJ2-7 and V is TRBV11-1; TRBD1 agrees at 7 bases. The germline CDR1 and CDR2 sequences are SGHAT and FQDESV (reference sequence). This CDR3 has 13 residues. The trim removed 4 bases at V and 9 bases at J, leaving 9 bases unmatched. This CDR3 is CASSSTPGQRQYF. CDR3 nucleotides: TGTGCCAGCAGCTCGACACCGGGACAGCGGCAGTACTTC.

The chain joins TRBV14 to TRBJ1-2; TRBD1 matches 8 bases. Per germline, CDR1 SGHDN and CDR2 FVKESK. J lost 5 bases, V lost 5 bases, and 10 bases had no gene match. The CDR3 runs 15 residues. CDR3 DNA: TGTGCCAGCAGCTCGGAGACAGGGGTGATTTATGGCTACACCTTC. Its protein is CASSSETGVIYGYTF.

Many counts were recorded for this clone. The rearrangement links TRBV6-4 to TRBJ1-4, with TRBD1 as a possible D gene (6 bases). The germline CDR1 and CDR2 sequences are MRHNA and SNTAGT. The CDR3 is made up of 14 amino acids. V shed 3 bases and J shed 5 bases, with 10 bases lying between them. The CDR3 protein is CASSEGQGNEKLFF. The DNA of the CDR3 is TGTGCCAGCAGTGAAGGCCAGGGGAATGAAAAACTGTTTTTT.

This clone was counted ten times or more. This likely comes from a read error, as the CDR3 has no conserved phenylalanine or tryptophan at its end. The sample has other DNA sequences that encode this CDR3 too. The chain employs TRBV12-3 or TRBV12-4 and TRBJ2-7; 8 bases line up with TRBD1. The CDR3 totals 14 residues. Losses at the gene ends were 3 bases for V and 2 bases for J; bases not matched to a gene: 3. The CDR3 DNA reads as TGTGCCAGCAGTTTTCAGGGGGCCCCCTACGAGCAGTACCTC. Translating it yields CASSFQGAPYEQYL.

This clone has a count of ten or more. The chain uses TRBV4-2 and TRBJ1-2; D remains unclear. V lost 2 bases, J lost 6 bases, and 16 bases lay in between. CDR1 and CDR2 from the germline V gene are LGHNA and YNFKEQ. The CDR3 has 15 residues. CDR3 in DNA: TGTGCCAGCAGCCAATGGGGTAATCTTGTCAATGGCTACACCTTC. It is translated as CASSQWGNLVNGYTF.

V usage is TRBV19 and J usage is TRBJ1-2, with D unclear. The V end was cut by 7 bases, the J end by 4 bases, with 4 bases between. CDR3 length equals 10 residues. Per the germline V gene, CDR1 is LNHDA and CDR2 is SQIVND (reference sequence). Here the CDR3 reads CASKAYGYTF. Written as DNA, the CDR3 is TGTGCCAGTAAGGCCTATGGCTACACCTTC.